One and the same sample provided the 21 T cell receptor beta chains below, sequenced in a study of T cells in Graves' hyperthyroidism and ophthalmopathy. The TCR beta CDR3 regions underwent amplification using RNA transcripts as the source. An initial round of RT-PCR targeting the TCR CDR3 relied on the HTBI primer set. MiXCR, run by TCRdb on the multiplex PCR reads, gives a single entry per CDR3 protein. The data hold about 330,000 distinct CDR3 sequences, with about 13% observed a single time. The sample was blood. All receptors come from a woman aged 40 to 55 with Graves' ophthalmopathy.

This rearrangement joins TRBV15 to TRBJ1-2; possible D gene TRBD1, 5 bases. Germline V gene data show CDR1 as LNHNV and CDR2 as YYDKDF (reference sequence). The CDR3 has 14 amino acids. V was pared by 5 bases and J by 7 bases, with 17 bases between. CDR3 coding DNA: TGTGCCACCAGCCGAGGGGCCTCAGTCTTTGGCTACACCTTC. It yields the protein CATSRGASVFGYTF.

This clonotype was seen a handful of times. This rearrangement joins TRBV10-3 to TRBJ2-6, with 7 bases aligning to TRBD1. V lost 6 bases and J lost 1; bases outside the gene matches: 12. The germline V gene encodes CDR1 ENHRY and CDR2 SYGVKD. This CDR3 comprises 18 residues. CDR3 bases: TGTGCCATCAGCCCACGGGACAGCCCGAAGTCTGGGGCCAACGTCCTGACTTTC. It encodes CAISPRDSPKSGANVLTF.

This clonotype was counted ten times or more. The chain joins TRBV5-4 to TRBJ2-1; tentative D call: TRBD1 (7 bases). This CDR3 has 17 amino acids. Germline V gene lookup returns CDR1 SGHNT and CDR2 YYREEE (reference sequence). The V gene lost 3 bases and the J gene lost 9 bases, with 25 bases spanning the gap. Here the CDR3 reads CASSWKGAGNLFGEQFF. For the CDR3, the DNA is TGTGCCAGCAGCTGGAAGGGGGCGGGAAATTTATTCGGTGAGCAGTTCTTC.

The chain joins TRBV19 to TRBJ2-1, with a weak D call TRBD2 (6 bases). Trimming pared 3 bases from V and 2 bases from J, leaving 11 bases between. Germline V gives CDR1 LNHDA, CDR2 SQIVND (reference sequence). The CDR3 consists of 15 residues. CDR3 nucleotide sequence: TGTGCCAGTAGTATCGGGGGAAGGCCCTACAATGAGCAGTTCTTC. Residues: CASSIGGRPYNEQFF.

This chain links TRBV6-2 or TRBV6-3 with TRBJ2-1; D not resolved. Germline loops: CDR1 MNHEY, CDR2 SVGEGT. Trimming took off 5 bases at V and 2 bases at J, with 10 bases between the two ends. The CDR3 has 14 amino acids. The CDR3: CASSPFGPYNEQFF. The CDR3 nucleotides are TGTGCCAGCAGTCCCTTTGGTCCCTACAATGAGCAGTTCTTC.

This clonotype was observed many times. This chain joins TRBV2 and TRBJ1-2, with a weak D call TRBD1 (5 bases). Trimming stripped 0 bases from V and 8 bases from J, with 13 bases between. Germline V gene sequence: CDR1 SNHLY, CDR2 FYNNEI. The CDR3 consists of 14 residues. The CDR3: CASSEATRGLGYTF. In nucleotides, the CDR3 is TGTGCCAGCAGTGAAGCAACCCGGGGGTTGGGCTACACCTTC. Supplemented by reference TRBV2 and TRBJ1-2, the full variable domain reads EPEVTQTPSHQVTQMGQEVILRCVPISNHLYFYWYRQILGQKVEFLVSFYNNEISEKSEIFDDQFSVERPDGSNFTLKIRSTKLEDSAMYFCASSEATRGLGYTFGSGTRLTVV.

This clonotype was observed many times. The genes are TRBV28 and TRBJ1-2; the match to TRBD1 covers 7 bases. Germline CDR1 is MDHEN and CDR2 is SYDVKM. The ends lost 6 bases at V and 4 bases at J; junction bases unmatched: 5. This CDR3 comprises 13 residues. This CDR3 reads CASSSTGFYGYTF. The CDR3 nucleotides are TGTGCCAGCAGCTCGACAGGGTTCTATGGCTACACCTTC.

This clonotype was seen only a few times. The gene calls are TRBV5-6 and TRBJ1-5; weak D call: TRBD1 (5 bases). Per germline, CDR1 SGHDT and CDR2 YYEEEE. This CDR3 spans 15 amino acids. V shed 4 bases and J shed 1 base, with 12 bases lying between them. The CDR3 loop reads CASSLMRQSNQPQHF. The CDR3 coding sequence is TGTGCCAGCAGCCTGATGAGACAGAGCAATCAGCCCCAGCATTTT. Complete variable domain (other parts from reference TRBV5-6 and TRBJ1-5): DAGVTQSPTHLIKTRGQQVTLRCSPKSGHDTVSWYQQALGQGPQFIFQYYEEEERQRGNFPDRFSGHQFPNYSSELNVNALLLGDSALYLCASSLMRQSNQPQHFGDGTRLSIL.

The chain recombines TRBV29-1 with TRBJ2-1; D gene unclear. Trimming left V 6 bases short and J 6 bases short, with 9 bases between. From germline, CDR1 is SQVTM and CDR2 ANQGSEA. CDR3 length equals 11 residues. The CDR3 sequence is CSVLKSNEQFF. DNA of the CDR3: TGCAGCGTCTTAAAAAGCAATGAGCAGTTCTTC.

This chain uses TRBV14 with TRBJ2-7, with unresolved D. Trimming cost V 0 bases and J 6 bases, with 6 bases left between them. Germline values: CDR1 SGHDN, CDR2 FVKESK. The CDR3 is 12 amino acids. The CDR3 sequence: CASSQDHLEQYF. The CDR3 bases are TGTGCCAGCAGCCAAGATCATCTCGAGCAGTACTTC.

This clonotype was observed at least ten times. As DNA, the CDR3 is TGTGCCAGCAGTTTATCAGCGATGACCTACGAGCAGTACTTC. The encoded protein is CASSLSAMTYEQYF. V usage is TRBV28 and J usage is TRBJ2-7; D is unclear. The CDR3 extends over 14 amino acids. Germline CDR1 is MDHEN and CDR2 is SYDVKM. V was cut by 1 base and J by 2 bases, with 9 bases left in between. Looking up the rest from reference TRBV28 and TRBJ2-7 gives the full variable domain: DVKVTQSSRYLVKRTGEKVFLECVQDMDHENMFWYRQDPGLGLRLIYFSYDVKMKEKGDIPEGYSVSREKKERFSLILESASTNQTSMYLCASSLSAMTYEQYFGPGTRLTVT.

This clonotype was seen repeatedly, ten times or more. The chain employs TRBV6-1 and TRBJ1-1; unclear D gene. The CDR3 covers 13 residues. Deletions cut 5 bases from V and 0 bases from J, with 7 bases between. The germline V gene has CDR1 MNHNS and CDR2 SASEGT. CDR3 bases: TGTGCCAGCAGTCCTAATCTGAACACTGAAGCTTTCTTT. This translates into CASSPNLNTEAFF.

This clonotype occurred a few times. The chain combines TRBV12-3 or TRBV12-4 with TRBJ2-7; D uncertain. The CDR3 contains 14 residues. Trimming removed 3 bases from V and 2 bases from J, with 11 bases in between. The CDR3 loop reads CASSFHPQTYEQYF. The CDR3 coding sequence is TGTGCCAGCAGTTTCCACCCTCAAACCTACGAGCAGTACTTC.

At least ten counts were recorded for this clonotype. CDR3 DNA: TGTGCCAGCAGCCAATACAGCTCTGGGGCCAACGTCCTGACTTTC. Translating gives CASSQYSSGANVLTF. The chain carries TRBV14 and TRBJ2-6; D remains ambiguous. CDR1 and CDR2 (germline): SGHDN, FVKESK. The CDR3 contains 15 residues. V was pared by 2 bases and J by 0 bases, with 5 bases between.

This clonotype was picked up many times. V and J are TRBV11-2 and TRBJ1-3; no clear D gene. Deletions cut 5 bases from V and 0 bases from J, with 14 bases between. CDR1 is SGHAT and CDR2 is FQNNGV in the germline V gene. The CDR3 is 16 amino acids. CDR3 region: CASSATIGYSGNTIYF. The DNA for the CDR3 is TGTGCCAGCAGCGCAACCATCGGTTACTCTGGAAACACCATATATTTT.

This rearrangement joins TRBV4-2 to TRBJ2-1; TRBD2 matches at 12 bases. The CDR3 runs 17 residues. Germline trimming cut 1 base from V and 8 bases from J; bases unmatched to any gene: 9. Germline V gene data show CDR1 as LGHNA and CDR2 as YNFKEQ. The CDR3 loop is CASSQGVLAGGSHEQFF. CDR3 bases: TGTGCCAGCAGCCAAGGGGTGCTAGCGGGAGGGTCCCATGAGCAGTTCTTC.

This clonotype appeared a few times. The V and J genes are TRBV6-4 and TRBJ2-1, with 8 bases lining up with TRBD2. V lost 6 bases to trimming and J lost 4 bases; unmatched junction nucleotides: 8. Germline CDR1 and CDR2: MRHNA and SNTAGT. The CDR3 extends over 15 amino acids. CDR3 amino acids: CASRKAGALYNEQFF. The CDR3 bases are TGTGCCAGCAGGAAAGCGGGAGCATTATACAATGAGCAGTTCTTC.

The J gene is TRBJ2-1, the V gene TRBV7-9, with 7 bases matching TRBD1. The CDR3 totals 18 residues. Germline values: CDR1 SEHNR, CDR2 FQNEAQ (reference sequence). Germline trimming cut 5 bases from V and 10 bases from J; bases unmatched to any gene: 23. In nucleotides, the CDR3 is TGTGCCAGCAGCCCCACATCAAGTGGGACAGATCCTTGGGGGGAGCAGTTCTTC. Encoded protein: CASSPTSSGTDPWGEQFF. The full variable domain, with the rest looked up from reference TRBV7-9 and TRBJ2-1, is DTGVSQNPRHKITKRGQNVTFRCDPISEHNRLYWYRQTLGQGPEFLTYFQNEAQLEKSRLLSDRFSAERPKGSFSTLEIQRTEQGDSAMYLCASSPTSSGTDPWGEQFFGPGTRLTVL.

The chain uses TRBV28 and TRBJ2-2; 12 positions match TRBD2. Germline V CDR1 and CDR2: MDHEN, SYDVKM. The trim removed 3 bases at V and 6 bases at J, leaving 8 bases unmatched. The CDR3 consists of 17 residues. The CDR3 DNA reads TGTGCCAGCAGTTTGGTGACTAGCGGGAGAAATTCCGGGGAGCTGTTTTTT. Its protein is CASSLVTSGRNSGELFF.

Of note for this clonotype: This CDR3 fails to terminate in the conserved phenylalanine or tryptophan, so it likely reflects a read error. The J gene is TRBJ1-1, the V gene TRBV10-3, with D possibly being TRBD1 (5 bases). CDR3 length equals 15 residues. Germline values: CDR1 ENHRY, CDR2 SYGVKD. V dropped 4 bases and J dropped 4 bases, with 16 bases sitting between them. The CDR3: CAISGGAGRATEAFL. CDR3 coding DNA: TGTGCCATCAGTGGGGGCGCAGGGAGGGCCACTGAAGCTTTCCTT.

This clonotype was seen only a few times. This chain uses TRBV7-8 with TRBJ2-1; 10 bases are a match to TRBD2. V gave up 0 bases and J gave up 4 bases; unmatched junction bases: 6. Looked up from germline, CDR1 is SGHVS and CDR2 is FQNEAQ. This CDR3 is built from 17 residues. The chain's CDR3 is CASSLASSGGRYNEQFF. As DNA, the CDR3 is TGTGCCAGCAGCTTAGCGTCTAGCGGGGGCCGTTACAATGAGCAGTTCTTC. The full variable domain, with the rest looked up from reference TRBV7-8 and TRBJ2-1, is GAGVSQSPRYKVAKRGQDVALRCDPISGHVSLFWYQQALGQGPEFLTYFQNEAQLDKSGLPSDRFFAERPEGSVSTLKIQRTQQEDSAVYLCASSLASSGGRYNEQFFGPGTRLTVL.